The 15 T cell receptor beta chains given below trace back to one sample, sequenced in a study of T cells in localized non-small cell lung cancer. This table comes from immunoSEQ multiplex PCR, and its TCRdb copy is limited to in-frame clones, with some not included. Here the sample spans approximately 49,000 clones, approximately 77% being singletons. Material: peripheral blood, obtained before any cancer treatment. The receptors were gathered from a man aged 40-75 years with stage I squamous cell lung carcinoma.

This clone was counted between two and nine times. The rearrangement links TRBV7-9 to TRBJ1-1, with D maybe TRBD1 (5 bases). CDR1 is SEHNR and CDR2 is FQNEAQ in the germline V gene (reference sequence). CDR3 length: 15 amino acids. V was pared by 4 bases and J by 0 bases, with 12 bases between. For the CDR3, the DNA is TGTGCCAGCAGCTCGACTCAGGGTCTGAACACTGAAGCTTTCTTT. It yields the protein CASSSTQGLNTEAFF.

This clone appeared once. This chain connects TRBV13 to TRBJ2-5; D is perhaps TRBD1 or TRBD2 (6 bases each). This CDR3 is 15 amino acids long. In germline, CDR1 is PRHDT, CDR2 FYEKMQ (reference sequence). With 4 bases removed from V and 5 bases from J, the gap between germline ends came to 17 bases. Here the CDR3 reads CASSSAPGGRETQYF. CDR3 in DNA: TGTGCCAGCAGCTCCGCCCCCGGGGGCAGGGAGACCCAGTACTTC.

The chain is built from TRBV2 and TRBJ1-2; D not resolved. CDR1 and CDR2 from the germline V gene are SNHLY and FYNNEI. The CDR3 sequence is 12 residues long. The V and J ends lost 3 bases and 7 bases respectively, with 9 bases between them. CDR3 coding DNA: TGTGCCAGCAGTGAGGCGGCGCTTGGCTACACCTTC. It yields the protein CASSEAALGYTF.

V usage is TRBV6-1 and J usage is TRBJ2-3; 8 nucleotides match TRBD2. The CDR3 has 15 amino acids. In germline, CDR1 is MNHNS, CDR2 SASEGT. The junction had 5 bases not matched to a gene; V was cut back by 2 bases and J by 4 bases. This CDR3 reads CASSESGLAADTQYF. For the CDR3, the DNA is TGTGCCAGCAGTGAATCAGGACTAGCCGCAGATACGCAGTATTTT.

The chain couples TRBV5-8 to TRBJ2-1; D perhaps matches TRBD2 (6 bases). Germline CDR1 is SGHTS and CDR2 is YDEGEE. V lost 2 bases and J lost 0, with 9 bases in between. This CDR3 has 15 residues. This CDR3 is CASSLAGSSYNEQFF. The CDR3 nucleotides are TGTGCCAGCAGCTTAGCGGGCAGCTCCTACAATGAGCAGTTCTTC.

This clone was observed a handful of times. This sequence joins TRBV5-6 and TRBJ1-1; 7 bases agree with TRBD1. J gave up 2 bases and V 1 base, and 5 bases lay outside the gene matches. Germline CDR1 SGHDT, CDR2 YYEEEE. The CDR3 is 15 residues long. CDR3 DNA: TGTGCCAGCAGCTTGACGCCAGGGGGTAACACTGAAGCTTTCTTT. It codes for CASSLTPGGNTEAFF.

This clone was found a few times. The J gene is TRBJ1-2, the V gene TRBV18; TRBD1 matches 7 bases. V shed 3 bases, J shed 4 bases, and the junction held 5 bases outside the gene matches. This CDR3 has 14 amino acids. The germline gives CDR1 KGHSH, CDR2 LQKENI. CDR3 loop: CASSPSGGIYGYTF. The CDR3 coding sequence is TGTGCCAGCTCACCTTCAGGGGGTATCTATGGCTACACCTTC.

Written as DNA, the CDR3 is TGTGCCAGCAGGCCAGACAGGGACGTTTGGGGTACGCAGTATTTT. Protein product: CASRPDRDVWGTQYF. The chain joins TRBV7-2 to TRBJ2-3; 7 positions agree with TRBD1. Germline CDR1 is SGHTA and CDR2 is FQGNSA. The CDR3 loop spans 15 amino acids. The V gene end was trimmed by 6 bases and the J gene end by 8 bases; junction bases not matched to a gene: 14.

As DNA, the CDR3 is TGTGCCAGCAGCGGTCAGGGAGGCTCAGAGACCCAGTACTTC. Its translation: CASSGQGGSETQYF. The chain employs TRBV5-4 and TRBJ2-5; weak D call: TRBD2 (6 bases). This CDR3 region has 14 residues. Germline V CDR1 and CDR2: SGHNT, YYREEE (reference sequence). V was clipped by 4 bases and J by 4 bases, with 14 bases between them.

The chain recombines TRBV28 with TRBJ1-1, with 7 bases lining up with TRBD1. Germline loops: CDR1 MDHEN, CDR2 SYDVKM. The CDR3 is 15 residues long. The V and J ends lost 3 bases and 5 bases, in that order; junction bases with no gene match: 9. The CDR3 DNA sequence: TGTGCCAGCAGTTTGCCGGGACAGACGTGGACTGAAGCTTTCTTT. Protein: CASSLPGQTWTEAFF.

The chain employs TRBV27 and TRBJ2-7, with D uncertain. Trimming removed 2 bases from V and 6 bases from J, with 11 bases in between. Germline V lookup: CDR1 MNHEY, CDR2 SMNVEV (reference sequence). This CDR3 contains 13 residues. CDR3 bases: TGTGCCAGCAGTTTAATGGCTCAGAGCGAGCAGTACTTC. Translating gives CASSLMAQSEQYF.

The chain is built from TRBV2 and TRBJ1-1; unclear D gene. V was pared by 2 bases and J by 1 base, with 5 bases between. Germline CDR1 reads SNHLY; CDR2 reads FYNNEI. CDR3 length: 13 residues. The CDR3 loop reads CASSEIRNTEAFF. DNA of the CDR3: TGTGCCAGCAGTGAAATTCGGAACACTGAAGCTTTCTTT.

This clone was observed a few times. The chain links TRBV28 to TRBJ2-7; TRBD2 matches 8 bases. The trim removed 5 bases at V and 0 bases at J, leaving 3 bases unmatched. This CDR3 comprises 14 residues. From germline, CDR1 is MDHEN and CDR2 SYDVKM. The CDR3 reads CASSGGGNSYEQYF. The CDR3 nucleotides are TGTGCCAGCAGTGGCGGGGGGAACTCCTACGAGCAGTACTTC.

The chain joins TRBV6-5 to TRBJ2-7; maybe TRBD1 (5 bases). The CDR3 totals 13 residues. Trimming pared 5 bases from V and 7 bases from J, leaving 15 bases between. The germline V gene has CDR1 MNHEY and CDR2 SVGAGI. The CDR3: CASSSRVAWEQYF. DNA of the CDR3: TGTGCCAGCAGTAGCAGGGTGGCATGGGAGCAGTACTTC.

This clone was picked up a small number of times. This chain links TRBV11-2 with TRBJ2-1, with 8 bases fitting TRBD1. The V gene end was trimmed by 5 bases and the J gene end by 7 bases; junction bases not matched to a gene: 4. Per the germline V gene, CDR1 is SGHAT and CDR2 is FQNNGV. The CDR3 length is 13 residues. DNA of the CDR3: TGTGCCAGCAGCACAGGGGGATTGAATGAGCAGTTCTTC. It encodes CASSTGGLNEQFF.